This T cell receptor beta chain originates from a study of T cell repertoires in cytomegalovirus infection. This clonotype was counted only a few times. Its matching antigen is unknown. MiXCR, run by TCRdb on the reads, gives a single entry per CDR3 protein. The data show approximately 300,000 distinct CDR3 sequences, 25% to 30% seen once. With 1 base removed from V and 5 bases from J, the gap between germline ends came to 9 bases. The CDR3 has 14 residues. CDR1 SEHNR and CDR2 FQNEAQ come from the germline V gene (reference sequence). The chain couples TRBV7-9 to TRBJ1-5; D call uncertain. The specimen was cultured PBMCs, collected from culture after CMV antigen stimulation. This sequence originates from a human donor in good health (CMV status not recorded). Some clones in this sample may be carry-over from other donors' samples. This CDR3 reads CASSLVGGDQPQHF. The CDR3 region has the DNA TGTGCCAGCAGCTTAGTTGGTGGAGATCAGCCCCAGCATTTT.